The 32 T cell receptor beta chains given below trace back to one sample, sequenced in a study of HIV-infected patients and healthy controls (dated by TCRdb to between 2014 and 2016). Library method: 5' RACE. The sample was run on an Illumina MiSeq. TCRdb itself trimmed the public reads at Q25 with fastp, ran MiXCR and retained productive beta chains. Here each entry gathers all rows of one CDR3 protein and keeps the most common genes and DNA. For this sample there are about 70,000 distinct CDR3 sequences; 15% to 20% appear just once. Approximately 5.3% of the sample belongs to the ten largest clones. Sequenced: CD4+ T cells from blood. These receptors originate from a human donor in good health.

This clonotype was counted only a few times. This chain joins TRBV19 and TRBJ1-1, with a tentative D call TRBD1 (6 bases). CDR1 LNHDA and CDR2 SQIVND come from the germline V gene (reference sequence). Trimming cost V 7 bases and J 0 bases, with 12 bases left between them. This CDR3 has 14 amino acids. The CDR3 spells CASIPDRLNTEAFF. The CDR3 DNA is TGTGCCAGTATCCCCGACAGGCTGAACACTGAAGCTTTCTTT. The whole variable domain, remainder taken from reference TRBV19 and TRBJ1-1, is DGGITQSPKYLFRKEGQNVTLSCEQNLNHDAMYWYRQDPGQGLRLIYYSQIVNDFQKGDIAEGYSVSREKKESFPLTVTSAQKNPTAFYLCASIPDRLNTEAFFGQGTRLTVV.

The J gene is TRBJ2-6, the V gene TRBV7-9; no clear D gene. CDR1 is SEHNR, CDR2 FQNEAQ, per germline (reference sequence). Trimming removed 2 bases at V and 3 bases at J, with 5 bases between. CDR3 size: 14 residues. This CDR3 is CASSLSFGANVLTF. Here the CDR3 DNA reads TGTGCCAGCAGCTTATCTTTTGGGGCCAACGTCCTGACTTTC.

V is TRBV20-1 and J is TRBJ1-1; D is perhaps TRBD1 (6 bases). V was shortened by 2 bases and J by 2 bases, with 18 bases between the two germline ends. The germline V gene has CDR1 DFQATT and CDR2 SNEGSKA (reference sequence). CDR3 size: 16 residues. The CDR3 coding sequence is TGCAGTGCTAGAACGACAGGCGCGCTGGGAAACACTGAAGCTTTCTTT. Protein product: CSARTTGALGNTEAFF.

This clonotype appeared many times. The chain employs TRBV27 and TRBJ2-3; 9 nucleotides agree with TRBD2. In germline, CDR1 is MNHEY, CDR2 SMNVEV (reference sequence). The CDR3 spans 14 residues. V shed 6 bases, J shed 4 bases, and the junction held 5 bases outside the gene matches. CDR3: CASRRGGPPDTQYF. The CDR3 DNA is TGTGCCAGCAGGCGGGGGGGCCCTCCAGATACGCAGTATTTT.

There are many counts of this clonotype. The chain combines TRBV28 with TRBJ2-7; D perhaps matches TRBD2 (5 bases). Trimming cost V 5 bases and J 6 bases, with 11 bases left between them. In germline, CDR1 is MDHEN, CDR2 SYDVKM. The CDR3 consists of 12 residues. CDR3 sequence: CASSVGVAEQYF. The CDR3 DNA reads as TGTGCCAGCAGTGTCGGGGTGGCCGAGCAGTACTTC.

This clonotype was observed many times. The chain has TRBV19 and TRBJ1-1; 8 bases are a match to TRBD1. With 8 bases clipped from V and 1 base from J, the junction kept 6 bases outside the gene matches. The CDR3 sequence is 14 residues long. Germline-derived CDR1 and CDR2 are LNHDA and SQIVND (reference sequence). CDR3 in DNA: TGTGCCAGTCGGACAGGGTGGAAGAACACTGAAGCTTTCTTT. It is translated as CASRTGWKNTEAFF.

The sample holds a few counts of this clonotype. This rearrangement joins TRBV10-3 to TRBJ2-1, with TRBD1 as a possible D gene (5 bases). CDR3 size: 12 residues. Per the germline V gene, CDR1 is ENHRY and CDR2 is SYGVKD. Trimming stripped 6 bases from V and 8 bases from J, with 11 bases between. CDR3 protein: CAISAGYDEQFF. The CDR3, as DNA: TGTGCCATCAGCGCAGGGTACGATGAGCAGTTCTTC.

This chain uses TRBV7-2 with TRBJ1-1; no definite D call. V lost 3 bases and J lost 1, with 9 bases in between. CDR3 size: 14 residues. From germline, CDR1 is SGHTA and CDR2 FQGNSA. The CDR3 is CASSFWTGNTEAFF. Here the CDR3 DNA reads TGTGCCAGCAGCTTCTGGACGGGGAACACTGAAGCTTTCTTT.

This rearrangement joins TRBV7-2 to TRBJ2-3, with 9 bases identical to TRBD2. The germline gives CDR1 SGHTA, CDR2 FQGNSA. J lost 3 bases, V lost 5 bases, and 6 bases had no gene match. CDR3 size: 15 residues. CDR3: CASSLKRGVTDTQYF. In nucleotides, the CDR3 is TGTGCCAGCAGCCTCAAGCGGGGGGTTACAGATACGCAGTATTTT. Full variable domain (missing parts from reference TRBV7-2 and TRBJ2-3): GAGVSQSPSNKVTEKGKDVELRCDPISGHTALYWYRQSLGQGLEFLIYFQGNSAPDKSGLPSDRFSAERTGGSVSTLTIQRTQQEDSAVYLCASSLKRGVTDTQYFGPGTRLTVL.

The chain carries TRBV2 and TRBJ1-5; a possible D gene is TRBD1 (6 bases). CDR1 and CDR2 from the germline V gene are SNHLY and FYNNEI. Trimming pared 4 bases from V and 1 base from J, leaving 11 bases between. This CDR3 has 15 amino acids. The CDR3 DNA sequence: TGTGCCAGCAGTGGGACAGATAGAAGCAATCAGCCCCAGCATTTT. This translates into CASSGTDRSNQPQHF. The variable domain in full, completed from reference TRBV2 and TRBJ1-5, reads EPEVTQTPSHQVTQMGQEVILRCVPISNHLYFYWYRQILGQKVEFLVSFYNNEISEKSEIFDDQFSVERPDGSNFTLKIRSTKLEDSAMYFCASSGTDRSNQPQHFGDGTRLSIL.

The rearrangement joins TRBV11-2 to TRBJ2-3; perhaps TRBD2 as D (6 bases). The ends were cut back, 2 bases at V and 2 bases at J, with 11 bases in the middle. Germline loops: CDR1 SGHAT, CDR2 FQNNGV. CDR3 length equals 15 residues. The DNA for the CDR3 is TGTGCCAGCAGCTTAAGTGGGGGGACCACAGATACGCAGTATTTT. Its protein product is CASSLSGGTTDTQYF.

There are a few counts of this clonotype. The rearrangement uses TRBV15 and TRBJ1-2; D perhaps matches TRBD1 (5 bases). Trimming cost V 6 bases and J 8 bases, with 22 bases left between them. Germline V gives CDR1 LNHNV, CDR2 YYDKDF (reference sequence). The CDR3 is made up of 15 amino acids. CDR3 in amino acids: CATSPFRDLKQGYTF. DNA for the CDR3: TGTGCCACCAGTCCTTTCCGGGACCTAAAGCAAGGCTACACCTTC. The variable domain in full, with the rest retrieved from reference TRBV15 and TRBJ1-2, is DAMVIQNPRYQVTQFGKPVTLSCSQTLNHNVMYWYQQKSSQAPKLLFHYYDKDFNNEADTPDNFQSRRPNTSFCFLDIRSPGLGDTAMYLCATSPFRDLKQGYTFGSGTRLTVV.

This clonotype was counted only a few times. The chain employs TRBV29-1 and TRBJ1-2; 12 bases are a match to TRBD1. Trimming took 4 bases from V and 8 from J; bases not matched to a gene: 5. Germline values: CDR1 SQVTM, CDR2 ANQGSEA. This CDR3 has 13 residues. The CDR3 DNA sequence: TGCAGCGTTGGAGGGACAGGGGGCGTAGGCTACACCTTC. This sequence encodes CSVGGTGGVGYTF.

The rearrangement joins TRBV4-2 to TRBJ1-6, with a weak D call TRBD1 (6 bases). V gave up 0 bases and J gave up 5 bases, with 11 bases separating them. CDR3 length: 16 residues. CDR1 is LGHNA, CDR2 YNFKEQ, per germline. CDR3 protein: CASSQESGVNNSPLHF. CDR3 in DNA: TGTGCCAGCAGCCAAGAATCAGGGGTCAATAATTCACCCCTCCACTTT.

This clonotype has only a few counts. The V and J genes are TRBV15 and TRBJ2-2, with TRBD1 matching over 7 bases. The germline CDR1 and CDR2 sequences are LNHNV and YYDKDF (reference sequence). V shed 3 bases, J shed 6 bases, and the junction held 1 base outside the gene matches. There are 13 residues in the CDR3. Here the CDR3 DNA reads TGTGCCACCAGCAGTCAGGGGGCCGGGGAGCTGTTTTTT. Translating it yields CATSSQGAGELFF.

The chain recombines TRBV7-8 with TRBJ1-2; no clear D. V was clipped by 5 bases and J by 5 bases, with 15 bases between them. The CDR3 spans 14 residues. Germline V gives CDR1 SGHVS, CDR2 FQNEAQ. CDR3 sequence (DNA): TGTGCCAGCAGCCCCGCGGGGAACCCGTATGGCTACACCTTC. Its translation: CASSPAGNPYGYTF.

This clonotype was seen only a few times. The chain links TRBV11-2 to TRBJ1-1; perhaps TRBD1 as D (6 bases). The V end lost 5 bases, the J end lost 0 bases, and 22 bases lay between the germline ends. Germline V gene data show CDR1 as SGHAT and CDR2 as FQNNGV. CDR3 size: 18 residues. The CDR3 nucleotides are TGTGCCAGCAGCCCCGCCCTGGGCGACAGGAGACTGAACACTGAAGCTTTCTTT. Translation: CASSPALGDRRLNTEAFF.

This clonotype was observed many times. This chain uses TRBV12-3 or TRBV12-4 with TRBJ1-2; D not certain. Trimming took 3 bases from V and 5 from J, leaving 22 bases between them. This CDR3 has 17 residues. CDR3 sequence reads: CASSFHPGRSAVYGYTF. In DNA form, the CDR3 reads TGTGCCAGCAGTTTCCATCCTGGGCGAAGTGCGGTTTATGGCTACACCTTC.

This clonotype was seen many times. The J gene is TRBJ1-1, the V gene TRBV5-1; 7 nucleotides match TRBD1. Germline V gives CDR1 SGHRS, CDR2 YFSETQ. V lost 4 bases and J lost 8; bases outside the gene matches: 14. This CDR3 has 15 residues. The CDR3 DNA reads as TGCGCCAGCAGCGTAGCGGGACAGATGCTGACAGAAGCTTTCTTT. Translation gives CASSVAGQMLTEAFF.

This clonotype was detected ten times or more. The J gene is TRBJ2-1, the V gene TRBV20-1, with D possibly being TRBD2 (6 bases). With 5 bases removed from V and 7 bases from J, the gap between germline ends came to 15 bases. This CDR3 comprises 13 residues. Germline lookup yields CDR1 DFQATT and CDR2 SNEGSKA (reference sequence). The CDR3 loop is CSAADYRGNEQFF. The DNA of the CDR3 is TGCAGTGCTGCGGACTACCGGGGGAATGAGCAGTTCTTC.

This clonotype was observed a few times. V usage is TRBV7-8 and J usage is TRBJ2-7, with 7 nucleotides matching TRBD1. V dropped 4 bases and J dropped 4; count of bases not matched to a gene: 7. Germline assignment: CDR1 SGHVS and CDR2 FQNEAQ. The CDR3 totals 14 residues. The CDR3 loop is CASSSLQGRYEQYF. The CDR3 bases are TGTGCCAGCAGCTCGCTACAGGGGCGGTACGAGCAGTACTTC.

This clonotype has at least ten counts. V gene TRBV12-3 or TRBV12-4 combines with J gene TRBJ2-5; D may be TRBD1 (6 bases). The V end was cut by 8 bases, the J end by 4 bases, with 20 bases between. This CDR3 region has 15 residues. CDR3 protein: CASVGDTGQVETQYF. In DNA form, the CDR3 reads TGTGCCAGCGTCGGGGACACGGGCCAGGTAGAGACCCAGTACTTC.

In its sample, this clonotype was seen a few times. This rearrangement joins TRBV10-3 to TRBJ2-3; TRBD1 aligns across 9 bases. The CDR3 is 16 amino acids. In germline, CDR1 is ENHRY, CDR2 SYGVKD. V lost 4 bases to trimming and J lost 5 bases; unmatched junction nucleotides: 10. The CDR3 loop reads CAISGDTGGLVDTQYF. CDR3 DNA: TGTGCCATCAGTGGAGACACAGGGGGCTTAGTAGATACGCAGTATTTT.

This clonotype was recorded many times. The chain has TRBV7-2 and TRBJ2-7, with D tentatively TRBD2 (5 bases). CDR3 length: 13 residues. Germline V lookup: CDR1 SGHTA, CDR2 FQGNSA. The ends were cut back, 0 bases at V and 2 bases at J, with 5 bases in the middle. The CDR3 here is CASSLAEAYEQYF. CDR3 bases: TGTGCCAGCAGCTTAGCGGAGGCCTACGAGCAGTACTTC.

The rearrangement uses TRBV19 and TRBJ1-3; a possible D gene is TRBD1 (5 bases). The CDR3 has 16 residues. Trimming shortened V by 3 bases and J by 2 bases, and 14 bases separated the two germline ends. Germline-derived CDR1 and CDR2 are LNHDA and SQIVND (reference sequence). CDR3 region: CASSIPGGVTGNTIYF. For the CDR3, the DNA is TGTGCCAGTAGTATTCCGGGGGGAGTAACTGGAAACACCATATATTTT.

This clonotype was seen at least ten times. The chain combines TRBV29-1 with TRBJ2-7; 9 bases agree with TRBD1. Trimming cost V 6 bases and J 6 bases; bases outside gene matches: 9. The CDR3 is made up of 13 amino acids. CDR1 is SQVTM, CDR2 ANQGSEA, per germline. CDR3 DNA sequence: TGCAGCGTAGAACAGGGGGCAACGGCCGAGCAGTACTTC. It is translated as CSVEQGATAEQYF.

This clonotype was observed a handful of times. The V call is TRBV7-2, the J call TRBJ2-3, with 7 bases aligning to TRBD2. The CDR3 is 12 amino acids. From germline, CDR1 is SGHTA and CDR2 FQGNSA. V trimming: 11 bases; J trimming: 5 bases; junction bases outside the gene matches: 7. The CDR3 loop is CAVGRGLDTQYF. DNA of the CDR3: TGTGCCGTAGGGAGGGGATTAGATACGCAGTATTTT.

In this sample, this clonotype turned up many times. The chain recombines TRBV20-1 with TRBJ2-7, with 10 bases matching TRBD1. Germline CDR1 DFQATT, CDR2 SNEGSKA (reference sequence). The CDR3 extends over 15 amino acids. Losses at the gene ends were 6 bases for V and 0 bases for J; bases not matched to a gene: 8. In DNA form, the CDR3 reads TGCAGTGCGCAGCCCGGGACAGGGGCCTCCTACGAGCAGTACTTC. It yields the protein CSAQPGTGASYEQYF.

This clonotype was counted only a few times. The chain combines TRBV18 with TRBJ2-3, with a tentative D call TRBD1 (5 bases). From germline, CDR1 is KGHSH and CDR2 LQKENI. V was clipped by 0 bases and J by 5 bases, with 6 bases between them. This CDR3 is 13 amino acids long. The CDR3 loop reads CASSPPRGDTQYF. CDR3 in DNA: TGTGCCAGCTCACCACCAAGGGGAGATACGCAGTATTTT. Full variable domain (remainder filled in from reference TRBV18 and TRBJ2-3): NAGVMQNPRHLVRRRGQEARLRCSPMKGHSHVYWYRQLPEEGLKFMVYLQKENIIDESGMPKERFSAEFPKEGPSILRIQQVVRGDSAAYFCASSPPRGDTQYFGPGTRLTVL.

The chain employs TRBV12-3 or TRBV12-4 and TRBJ1-3; 7 nucleotides align to TRBD1. CDR3 length: 17 amino acids. V lost 7 bases, J lost 0 bases, and 12 bases stayed unmatched. In nucleotides, the CDR3 is TGTGCCAGCACCCCCCCCGAAGGGGGCATCTCTGGAAACACCATATATTTT. It specifies CASTPPEGGISGNTIYF.

This sequence joins TRBV20-1 and TRBJ2-3; TRBD1 or TRBD2 may be the D gene (6 bases each). Germline V gene data show CDR1 as DFQATT and CDR2 as SNEGSKA (reference sequence). The CDR3 contains 14 residues. Deletions cut 4 bases from V and 0 bases from J, with 11 bases between. DNA of the CDR3: TGCAGTGCTACCCGGGGGACAAGCACAGATACGCAGTATTTT. It translates to CSATRGTSTDTQYF.

The chain has TRBV6-2 or TRBV6-3 and TRBJ1-5; 7 bases map to TRBD1. The CDR3 covers 16 residues. Germline V gene data show CDR1 as MNHEY and CDR2 as SVGEGT. Trimming removed 5 bases from V and 2 bases from J; junction bases left unmatched: 9. CDR3 in DNA: TGTGCCAGCAGTCATCAGTCAGGACAGGGCAATCAGCCCCAGCATTTT. Its translation is CASSHQSGQGNQPQHF.